This is a list of T cell receptor beta chains from one sample in a study of T-cell reconstitution after alpha-beta-depleted transplantation in children. TCRdb processed the PCR reads anew with MiXCR; each CDR3 protein has one entry. The sample lists approximately 97,000 distinct CDR3 sequences; roughly 7.1% were seen once. Sequencing was performed on PBMCs, taken before TCRalphabeta/CD19-depleted stem cell transplant. The receptor source for this set is a boy between 2 and 15 years old with acute lymphoblastic leukemia, due to receive a stem cell transplant. CDR3s leave out the opening cysteine and the closing phenylalanine or tryptophan. The D gene is left open where the match is weak.

length	D	V	CDR3
12	-	TRBV9	ASSPPGGSSEQF
17	TRBD1	TRBV2	ASSEAPRWTGKSGGELF
13	-	TRBV7-9	ASSSDLSTNEKLF
11	TRBD2	TRBV20-1	SARGTSDHEQY
12	TRBD1	TRBV19	ASSSTGESYEQY
9	-	TRBV20-1	SARVADTQY
11	-	TRBV6-1	ASAVWWNQPQH
12	-	TRBV6-1	ASRRVRNYNEQF
15	TRBD2	TRBV7-2	ASSPGTSGGAVDTQY
12	-	TRBV28	ASSVRGADGEQY
12	-	TRBV12-3/TRBV12-4	ASSLGGMNTEAF
18	TRBD1	TRBV6-5	ASSYYIRLKTGKVRNEQF
10	TRBD1	TRBV20-1	SAGDRGFEQY
12	-	TRBV5-1	ASSSIGGGTEAF
12	-	TRBV7-2	ASSVGSRAGTQY
13	-	TRBV20-1	SARDNARPNSPLH
15	TRBD1	TRBV6-5	ASSYSWGRDRDYEQY